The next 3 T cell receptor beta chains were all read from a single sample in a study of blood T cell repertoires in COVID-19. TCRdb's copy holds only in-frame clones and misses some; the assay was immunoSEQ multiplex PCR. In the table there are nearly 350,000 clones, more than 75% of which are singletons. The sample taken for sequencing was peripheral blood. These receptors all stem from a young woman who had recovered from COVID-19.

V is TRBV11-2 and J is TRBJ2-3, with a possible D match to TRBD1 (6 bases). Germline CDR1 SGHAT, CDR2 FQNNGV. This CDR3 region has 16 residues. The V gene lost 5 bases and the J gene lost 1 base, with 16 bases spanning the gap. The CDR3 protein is CASSLGPGAGTDTQYF. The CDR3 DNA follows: TGTGCCAGCAGCCTAGGGCCAGGGGCGGGCACAGATACGCAGTATTTT. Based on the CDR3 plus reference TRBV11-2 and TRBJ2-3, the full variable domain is EAGVAQSPRYKIIEKRQSVAFWCNPISGHATLYWYQQILGQGPKLLIQFQNNGVVDDSQLPKDRFSAERLKGVDSTLKIQPAKLEDSAVYLCASSLGPGAGTDTQYFGPGTRLTVL.

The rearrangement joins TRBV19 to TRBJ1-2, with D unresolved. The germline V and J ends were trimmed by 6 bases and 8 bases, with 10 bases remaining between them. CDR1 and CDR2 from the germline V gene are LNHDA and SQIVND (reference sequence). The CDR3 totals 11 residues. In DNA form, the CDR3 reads TGTGCCAGTAGCCGCGGAGAAGGCTACACCTTC. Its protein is CASSRGEGYTF.

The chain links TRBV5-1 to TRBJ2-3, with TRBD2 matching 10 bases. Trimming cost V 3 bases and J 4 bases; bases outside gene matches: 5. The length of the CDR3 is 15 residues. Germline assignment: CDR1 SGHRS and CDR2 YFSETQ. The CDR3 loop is CASSYQLAGSDTQYF. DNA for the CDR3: TGCGCCAGCAGCTACCAACTAGCGGGATCAGATACGCAGTATTTT. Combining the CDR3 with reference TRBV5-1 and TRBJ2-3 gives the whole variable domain KAGVTQTPRYLIKTRGQQVTLSCSPISGHRSVSWYQQTPGQGLQFLFEYFSETQRNKGNFPGRFSGRQFSNSRSEMNVSTLELGDSALYLCASSYQLAGSDTQYFGPGTRLTVL.